This T cell receptor (beta chain) derives from a study of blood T cell repertoires in COVID-19. For the study at large: Samples representing acute and convalescent COVID-19 were sourced from the United States, Italy and Spain. The cDNA or gDNA used as material had been derived from T cells, B-cell-depleted T cells, or PBMCs.

After removal of 0 bases from V and 0 bases from J, the junction contained 1 base not matched to a gene. The germline CDR1 and CDR2 sequences are SGHTS and YDEGEE. The CDR3 has 16 amino acids. The method was immunoSEQ multiplex PCR; TCRdb's version includes in-frame clones alone and lacks a portion of them. The sample carries 49,000 or so clones, 80% to 90% recorded once. The chain combines TRBV5-8 with TRBJ2-1, with 9 bases matching TRBD2. The sample taken for sequencing was peripheral blood. The TCR sequence derives from a woman at least 80 years old with COVID-19, enrolled during active disease. The CDR3 protein is CASSLDSGSSYNEQFF. CDR3 nucleotide sequence: TGTGCCAGCAGCTTGGATAGCGGGAGCTCCTACAATGAGCAGTTCTTC.